This T cell receptor (beta chain) is drawn from a study of blood T cell repertoires in COVID-19. Overall study context: Both acute and convalescent COVID-19 samples were obtained from the United States, Italy and Spain. The cDNA or gDNA used as material had been derived from T cells, B-cell-depleted T cells, or PBMCs.

Per the study methods: For nucleated cells, counts were estimated from reference gene primer amplification. Measured with immunoSEQ multiplex PCR; TCRdb has only the in-frame clones, and not every one. V, J and clone size reflect that table, while D and trimming were determined from the DNA. Of approximately 200,000 clones listed, approximately 90% are singletons. The sequence was obtained from a man in his 70s with active or convalescent COVID-19. The sample comprised peripheral blood.

The CDR3 DNA sequence: TGTGCCAGCAGTTACACTTGGGGCGGCGGGGAGCTGTTTTTT. It specifies CASSYTWGGGELFF. The chain has TRBV6-5 and TRBJ2-2; TRBD1 is a possible D gene (5 bases). Germline loops: CDR1 MNHEY, CDR2 SVGAGI. Trimming took 2 bases from V and 7 from J, leaving 11 bases between them. The CDR3 spans 14 residues.